Below, 19 T cell receptor beta chains from the same sample are listed, as sequenced in a study of CD8 T cells in Susac syndrome. Random hexamers were used to reverse transcribe the RNA input (about 0.45 to 1 ug). TCRdb re-derived calls from the immunoSEQ multiplex PCR reads in MiXCR, one entry per CDR3 protein. The table shows nearly 110,000 distinct CDR3 sequences, with less than 95% occurring only once. Material for sequencing was CD8+ T cells from PBMCs. The receptors shown here come from a human donor with Susac syndrome.

The genes are TRBV7-9 and TRBJ2-7; D uncertain. Germline V gene sequence: CDR1 SEHNR, CDR2 FQNEAQ (reference sequence). The V end lost 5 bases, the J end lost 3 bases, and 8 bases lay between the germline ends. This CDR3 comprises 12 residues. CDR3 coding DNA: TGTGCCAGCAGCCCAAGATACTACGAGCAGTACTTC. This sequence encodes CASSPRYYEQYF.

J is TRBJ1-6 and V is TRBV7-9; 10 positions match TRBD1. This CDR3 comprises 13 residues. Germline assignment: CDR1 SEHNR and CDR2 FQNEAQ (reference sequence). The V and J ends lost 4 bases and 11 bases, in that order; junction bases with no gene match: 2. The CDR3 region has the DNA TGTGCCAGCAGCTCCGGGACAGGGGCACCCCTCCACTTT. Protein: CASSSGTGAPLHF.

The J gene is TRBJ2-1, the V gene TRBV18; D may match TRBD1 or TRBD2 (5 bases each). Germline CDR1 is KGHSH and CDR2 is LQKENI. The CDR3 loop spans 14 amino acids. With 2 bases removed from V and 5 bases from J, the gap between germline ends came to 10 bases. The CDR3 loop is CASSPGTVDNEQFF. The DNA of the CDR3 is TGTGCCAGCTCACCAGGGACCGTAGACAATGAGCAGTTCTTC.

The chain joins TRBV2 to TRBJ2-1; 11 nucleotides match TRBD2. The ends lost 8 bases at V and 10 bases at J; junction bases unmatched: 13. The germline gives CDR1 SNHLY, CDR2 FYNNEI. The CDR3 is made up of 15 amino acids. CDR3 in amino acids: CASLTVTSGAWEQFF. As DNA, the CDR3 is TGTGCCAGCCTCACGGTGACTAGCGGGGCGTGGGAGCAGTTCTTC.

The CDR3 coding sequence is TGTGCCAGCAGTCCCTCGGGGATCCGTGAGCAGTACTTC. This codes for CASSPSGIREQYF. The chain carries TRBV27 and TRBJ2-7, with TRBD2 as a possible D gene (5 bases). V gave up 5 bases and J gave up 7 bases, with 15 bases separating them. Germline CDR1 reads MNHEY; CDR2 reads SMNVEV (reference sequence). This CDR3 region has 13 residues.

In this sample, this clonotype turned up a few times. This chain joins TRBV7-8 and TRBJ2-5; D is possibly TRBD2 (6 bases). V was clipped by 3 bases and J by 2 bases, with 10 bases between them. CDR3 length: 14 residues. From germline, CDR1 is SGHVS and CDR2 FQNEAQ. Here the CDR3 DNA reads TGTGCCAGCAGCTTGGAGGGGAGACAAGAGACCCAGTACTTC. Its protein is CASSLEGRQETQYF. Drawing the rest from reference TRBV7-8 and TRBJ2-5, the complete variable domain is GAGVSQSPRYKVAKRGQDVALRCDPISGHVSLFWYQQALGQGPEFLTYFQNEAQLDKSGLPSDRFFAERPEGSVSTLKIQRTQQEDSAVYLCASSLEGRQETQYFGPGTRLLVL.

The chain recombines TRBV5-4 with TRBJ2-2; D gene unclear. The CDR3 runs to 16 residues. The germline gives CDR1 SGHNT, CDR2 YYREEE (reference sequence). Between the trimmed V and J ends, which lost 6 bases and 8 bases, there was a span of 23 bases. The CDR3 sequence is CASTYIMDAVGGELFF. CDR3 nucleotide sequence: TGTGCCAGCACCTATATTATGGACGCCGTAGGAGGGGAGCTGTTTTTT.

The chain employs TRBV6-5 and TRBJ2-3, with D possibly called TRBD1 or TRBD2 (5 bases each). The CDR3 runs to 16 residues. Germline V gene sequence: CDR1 MNHEY, CDR2 SVGAGI. The V end was cut by 4 bases, the J end by 3 bases, with 17 bases between. The CDR3 DNA sequence: TGTGCCAGCAGTTGGGCCGGGACGGAGGATACAGATACGCAGTATTTT. It specifies CASSWAGTEDTDTQYF.

The chain recombines TRBV9 with TRBJ1-2; TRBD1 is a possible D gene (5 bases). V lost 4 bases, J lost 3 bases, and 13 bases lay in between. CDR1 is SGDLS and CDR2 is YYNGEE in the germline V gene. The CDR3 covers 14 residues. CDR3 DNA: TGTGCCAGCAGCCTTCCCCCGGGGGACTATGGCTACACCTTC. Translated, it gives CASSLPPGDYGYTF.

This clonotype was detected only once. The chain links TRBV24-1 to TRBJ2-5; D is unclear. CDR1 is KGHDR and CDR2 is SFDVKD in the germline V gene. The CDR3 consists of 12 residues. V lost 3 bases and J lost 3, with 4 bases in between. The DNA of the CDR3 is TGTGCCACCAGTGATGAGGAAGAGACCCAGTACTTC. Translating it yields CATSDEEETQYF.

The chain employs TRBV20-1 and TRBJ2-3; D possibly uses TRBD1 or TRBD2 (5 bases each). Trimming took 5 bases from V and 0 from J, leaving 12 bases between them. Germline V CDR1 and CDR2: DFQATT, SNEGSKA (reference sequence). This CDR3 comprises 14 residues. The DNA for the CDR3 is TGCAGTGCTCGCCGGGACCATAGCACAGATACGCAGTATTTT. Amino acids: CSARRDHSTDTQYF.

This chain joins TRBV9 and TRBJ2-7; 11 bases are shared with TRBD1. Looked up from germline, CDR1 is SGDLS and CDR2 is YYNGEE. This CDR3 comprises 16 residues. The V segment lost 0 bases and the J segment 6 bases; nucleotides outside the gene matches: 8. The CDR3 region has the DNA TGTGCCAGCAGCGTAGGGAGTTGGGACAGGGGGTTCGAGCAGTACTTC. Protein: CASSVGSWDRGFEQYF.

The CDR3 here is CASSRDRATTRTGELFF. CDR3 DNA sequence: TGCGCCAGCAGCAGGGACAGGGCTACGACCCGCACCGGGGAGCTGTTTTTT. The chain combines TRBV5-1 with TRBJ2-2, with 9 bases fitting TRBD1. The ends lost 4 bases at V and 4 bases at J; junction bases unmatched: 11. The germline V gene has CDR1 SGHRS and CDR2 YFSETQ. The CDR3 runs 17 residues.

The chain carries TRBV7-9 and TRBJ2-7; 7 nucleotides agree with TRBD1. This CDR3 region has 14 residues. The ends lost 2 bases at V and 4 bases at J; junction bases unmatched: 5. Germline V gene lookup returns CDR1 SEHNR and CDR2 FQNEAQ (reference sequence). CDR3 bases: TGTGCCAGCAGCTTACCGACAGGGTCTTACGAGCAGTACTTC. Encoded protein: CASSLPTGSYEQYF.

The rearrangement uses TRBV7-8 and TRBJ1-1, with D hard to call. Germline V lookup: CDR1 SGHVS, CDR2 FQNEAQ. V dropped 4 bases and J dropped 5 bases, with 14 bases sitting between them. This CDR3 has 14 amino acids. The CDR3 nucleotides are TGTGCCAGCAGCTCCAGCTCGAGATTTACTGAAGCTTTCTTT. Translated: CASSSSSRFTEAFF.

The V call is TRBV4-1, the J call TRBJ1-5; tentatively, D is TRBD1 (5 bases). The CDR3 contains 13 residues. Trimming stripped 3 bases from V and 5 bases from J, with 8 bases between. Germline V lookup: CDR1 MGHRA, CDR2 YSYEKL. In DNA form, the CDR3 reads TGCGCCAGCAGCCACCGGGACGATCAGCCCCAGCATTTT. It specifies CASSHRDDQPQHF.

The chain links TRBV7-9 to TRBJ2-5, with 7 bases fitting TRBD2. The CDR3 loop spans 13 amino acids. V shed 3 bases, J shed 10 bases, and the junction held 8 bases outside the gene matches. CDR1 and CDR2 from the germline V gene are SEHNR and FQNEAQ (reference sequence). CDR3 DNA sequence: TGTGCCAGCAGCTTGGGAGGGCCCGGGGACCAGTACTTC. Its translation: CASSLGGPGDQYF.

This rearrangement joins TRBV12-3 or TRBV12-4 to TRBJ2-3; 8 positions match TRBD2. The CDR3 consists of 16 residues. V dropped 5 bases and J dropped 6; count of bases not matched to a gene: 13. In nucleotides, the CDR3 is TGTGCCAGCAGTCCCCCTCTAGCGGGCGGCTGGGATACGCAGTATTTT. Translated, it gives CASSPPLAGGWDTQYF.

This chain links TRBV6-5 with TRBJ1-2, with D tentatively TRBD1 (5 bases). With 2 bases removed from V and 8 bases from J, the gap between germline ends came to 21 bases. The CDR3 runs 16 residues. From germline, CDR1 is MNHEY and CDR2 SVGAGI. The CDR3: CASSYGTGTEPRGYTF. The DNA of the CDR3 is TGTGCCAGCAGTTACGGGACCGGGACCGAACCAAGGGGCTACACCTTC.